This TCR beta chain was identified in a study of OX40 agonist ivuxolimab in advanced cancers. Overall study: From about 23 to 85 years was the age range, with a mean of about 54 years, and roughly 83% were male. Regarding the study as a whole: Antigen specificity was not determined for the expanded peripheral T cells.

As concerns this clone: What it binds is unknown.

Profiling relied on immunoSEQ multiplex PCR, and the TCRdb table lists in-frame clones only, not all of them. The sample records about 46,000 clones, 75% to 95% being singletons. Trimming left V 4 bases short and J 6 bases short, with 13 bases between. The CDR3 is made up of 13 amino acids. From germline, CDR1 is SGHNT and CDR2 YYREEE (reference sequence). V usage is TRBV5-4 and J usage is TRBJ1-2; possibly TRBD1 for D (6 bases). The TCR was taken from an adult with an advanced solid tumor such as melanoma, head and neck, liver or kidney cancer. The sample consisted of CD4+ or CD8+ T cells sorted from blood, taken in a trial of the OX40 agonist ivuxolimab. CDR3 loop: CASSSAGEDGYTF. CDR3 DNA: TGTGCCAGCAGCAGCGCAGGGGAGGATGGCTACACCTTC.